Listed below are T cell receptor beta chains from one sample, sequenced in a study of OX40 agonist ivuxolimab in advanced cancers. Sequenced by immunoSEQ multiplex PCR; TCRdb stores in-frame clones only, minus some. This sample carries more than 55,000 clones, about 86% of them seen once, and the ten largest clones take approximately 4%. The sequencing here drew on CD4+ or CD8+ T cells sorted from blood, taken in a trial of the OX40 agonist ivuxolimab. The receptor set was obtained from an adult with an advanced solid tumor such as melanoma, head and neck, liver or kidney cancer. The CDR3 runs from the conserved cysteine through the conserved F or W. The D gene is left open where the match is weak. Some rows have no size entry. The others give once, few or many, or a class for an expanded clone.

D,J,V,size,CDR3,DNA
NA,TRBJ2-2,TRBV5-4,NA,CASSLGRVITGELFF,TGTGCCAGCAGCTTAGGGCGGGTCATCACCGGGGAGCTGTTTTTT
TRBD1,TRBJ1-6,TRBV5-4,NA,CASSFRDSNSPLHF,TGTGCCAGCAGCTTCCGGGACAGCAATTCACCCCTCCACTTT
NA,TRBJ2-2,TRBV11-1,NA,CASSSRATGTGELFF,TGTGCCAGCAGCTCCAGGGCAACGGGAACCGGGGAGCTGTTTTTT
TRBD1,TRBJ1-6,TRBV10-1,NA,CASSELGTGDNSPLHF,TGCGCCAGCAGTGAGTTAGGGACAGGGGACAATTCACCCCTCCACTTT
NA,TRBJ2-2,TRBV5-1,NA,CASSSRGAGELFF,TGCGCCAGCAGCTCCAGGGGGGCCGGGGAGCTGTTTTTT
TRBD1,TRBJ2-3,TRBV7-2,NA,CASSRRTGRTDTQYF,TGTGCCAGCAGCCGCCGGACAGGGAGAACAGATACGCAGTATTTT
NA,TRBJ2-3,TRBV5-1,NA,CASSLTGTDTQYF,TGCGCCAGCAGCTTGACGGGCACAGATACGCAGTATTTT
NA,TRBJ2-1,TRBV15,NA,CATSPTGGPYNEQFF,TGTGCCACCAGCCCCACCGGGGGCCCCTACAATGAGCAGTTCTTC
NA,TRBJ2-6,TRBV28,once,CASSSFSVLTF,TGTGCCAGCAGTTCCTTTAGCGTCCTGACTTTC
TRBD1,TRBJ1-1,TRBV2,NA,CASRGTGSTEAFF,TGTGCCAGCAGGGGGACAGGCTCGACGGAAGCTTTCTTT
NA,TRBJ1-5,TRBV2,NA,CASSLQGFNNQPQHF,TGTGCCAGCAGTCTCCAGGGATTTAACAATCAGCCCCAGCATTTT
NA,TRBJ1-2,TRBV7-9,NA,CASSLALNYGYTF,TGTGCCAGCAGCTTAGCGCTAAACTATGGCTACACCTTC
NA,TRBJ2-2,TRBV11-3,NA,CASSLLNTGELFF,TGTGCCAGCAGCTTACTAAACACCGGGGAGCTGTTTTTT
TRBD1,TRBJ2-7,TRBV28,NA,CASSSTGGLYEQCF,TGTGCCAGCAGTTCGACAGGGGGCCTCTACGAGCAGTGCTTC
TRBD2,TRBJ2-1,TRBV20-1,NA,CSGTRLAEQFF,TGCAGTGGTACGAGACTAGCTGAGCAGTTCTTC
TRBD2,TRBJ2-7,TRBV13,NA,CASSIFTSGAVEQYF,TGTGCCAGCAGCATCTTTACTAGCGGGGCTGTCGAGCAGTACTTC
NA,TRBJ2-1,TRBV2,few,CASGSRSGTSYNEQFF,TGTGCCAGCGGATCCCGGAGTGGAACCTCTTACAATGAGCAGTTCTTC
TRBD1,TRBJ2-7,TRBV7-6,NA,CASSSYRGREDEQYF,TGTGCCAGCAGCTCCTACAGGGGGCGAGAGGACGAGCAGTACTTC
NA,TRBJ2-5,TRBV5-6,few,CASSPTWVETQYF,TGTGCCAGCAGCCCTACTTGGGTGGAGACCCAGTACTTC
TRBD1,TRBJ1-2,TRBV7-2,NA,CASSLARKGGASGYTF,TGTGCCAGCAGCTTAGCGCGTAAAGGGGGCGCGTCCGGCTACACCTTC
TRBD2,TRBJ2-1,TRBV9,NA,CASSPTVGGINNEQFF,TGTGCCAGCAGCCCCACGGTCGGGGGGATTAACAATGAGCAGTTCTTC
TRBD2,TRBJ2-7,TRBV6-6,NA,CASSYSNREGYEQYF,TGTGCCAGCAGTTACTCGAATCGGGAGGGCTACGAGCAGTACTTC
NA,TRBJ2-5,TRBV5-1,NA,CASSWTVQETQYF,TGCGCCAGCAGCTGGACAGTACAAGAGACCCAGTACTTC
TRBD2,TRBJ2-1,TRBV10-3,NA,CAISDGSGGFFGEQFF,TGTGCCATCAGCGACGGTAGCGGGGGATTTTTTGGTGAGCAGTTCTTC
NA,TRBJ1-2,TRBV7-2,NA,CASSLAGDSHTYGYTF,TGTGCCAGCAGCTTAGCTGGGGACTCCCACACCTATGGCTACACCTTC
NA,TRBJ2-6,TRBV6-5,NA,CASSEVLEDVLTF,TGTGCCAGCAGTGAAGTTTTAGAGGACGTCCTGACTTTC